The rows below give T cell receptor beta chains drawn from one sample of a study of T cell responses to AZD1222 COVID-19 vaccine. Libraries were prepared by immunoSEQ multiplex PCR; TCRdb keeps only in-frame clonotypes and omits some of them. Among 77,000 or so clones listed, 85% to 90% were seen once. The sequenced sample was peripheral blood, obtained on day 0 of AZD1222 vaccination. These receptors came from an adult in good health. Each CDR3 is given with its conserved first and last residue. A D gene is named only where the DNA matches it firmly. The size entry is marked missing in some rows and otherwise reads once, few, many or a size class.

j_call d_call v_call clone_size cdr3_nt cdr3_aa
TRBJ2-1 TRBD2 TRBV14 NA TGTGCCAGCAGCCCTGTTAGACTAGCCCTCTCCTACAATGAGCAGTTCTTC CASSPVRLALSYNEQFF
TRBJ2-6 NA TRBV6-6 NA TGTGCCAGCAGCCATCCATCCTTAGGGGGTTTGTTCTCTGGGGCCAACGTCCTGACTTTC CASSHPSLGGLFSGANVLTF
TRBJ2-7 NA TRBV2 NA TGTGCCAGCAGTGGTAACAGGCATCCGTCCGAGCAGTACTTC CASSGNRHPSEQYF
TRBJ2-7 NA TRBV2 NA TGTGCCAGCAGTGAAGCTCCCCAGGCTAAATCCTACGAGCAGTACTTC CASSEAPQAKSYEQYF
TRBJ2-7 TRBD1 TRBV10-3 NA TGTGCCATCAACGGACAGGGGGCCTACGAGCAGTACTTC CAINGQGAYEQYF
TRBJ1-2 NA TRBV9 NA TGTGCCAGCAGCGTAGCCGGCGCGGACTATGGCTACACCTTC CASSVAGADYGYTF
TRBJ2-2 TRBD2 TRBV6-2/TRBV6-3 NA TGTGCCAGCAGTTACGGCTCTAGCGGGAGACCCACCGGGGAGCTGTTTTTT CASSYGSSGRPTGELFF
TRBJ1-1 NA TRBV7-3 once TGTGCCAGCAGCTTGGGAGGGGGAGCTTTCTTT CASSLGGGAFF
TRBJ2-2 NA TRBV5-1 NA TGCGCCAGCAGCGCCCGATTGGGCGGGATGAACACCGGGGAGCTGTTTTTT CASSARLGGMNTGELFF
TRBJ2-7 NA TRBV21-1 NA TGTGCCAGCAGCAAAGGGGGCCTAGAAATCTCCGAGCAGTACTTC CASSKGGLEISEQYF
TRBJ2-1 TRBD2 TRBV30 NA TGTGCCTGGAGTACCGGGACTAGCGGGCGGTACAATGAGCAGTTCTTC CAWSTGTSGRYNEQFF
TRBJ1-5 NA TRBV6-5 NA TGTGCCAGCAGTTCGGGACCTAGCAATCAGCCCCAGCATTTT CASSSGPSNQPQHF
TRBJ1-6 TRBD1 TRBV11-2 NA TGTGCCAGCAGCCCGATGGACAGGGAAAATTCACCCCTCCACTTT CASSPMDRENSPLHF
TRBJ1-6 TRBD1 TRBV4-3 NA TGCGCCAGCAGCCAAGTTCCCCCGGGACAGGGGGCGCCGGGTCGGGATTCACCCCTCCACTTT CASSQVPPGQGAPGRDSPLHF
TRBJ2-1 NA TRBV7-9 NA TGTGCCAGCAGCTTAAGATTTGAGCAGTTCTTC CASSLRFEQFF
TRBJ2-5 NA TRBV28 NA TGTGCCAGCAGCCCTGAGGCAGGGGCGAGGGAGACCCAGTACTTC CASSPEAGARETQYF
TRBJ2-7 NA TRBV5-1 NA TGCGCCAGCAGCAGAGCCGGGCTCGCCTACGAGCAGTACTTC CASSRAGLAYEQYF
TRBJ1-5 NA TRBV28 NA TGTGCCAGCAGTCCACAGGGAGGGGAAAAGTCCCAGCATTTT CASSPQGGEKSQHF
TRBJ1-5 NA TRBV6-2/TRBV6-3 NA TGTGCCAGCAGTCTCGACAGGAGTCGTCCCCAGCATTTT CASSLDRSRPQHF
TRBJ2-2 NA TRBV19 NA TGTGCCAGTAGAGACAGGCTCAAGAACACCGGGGAGCTGTTTTTT CASRDRLKNTGELFF
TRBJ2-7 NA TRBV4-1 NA TGCGCCAGCGCCCATCGGGCGACCCTCTACGAGCAGTACTTC CASAHRATLYEQYF
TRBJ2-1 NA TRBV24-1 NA TGTGCCACCAGTGACCCGACACACAATGAGCAGTTCTTC CATSDPTHNEQFF
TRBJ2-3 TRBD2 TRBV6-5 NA TGTGCCAGCAGTCTCCTGGCGGGAGAAGTACATACGCAGTATTTT CASSLLAGEVHTQYF
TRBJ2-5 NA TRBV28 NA TGTGCCAGCAGTTTAGAGGAGACCCAGTACTTC CASSLEETQYF
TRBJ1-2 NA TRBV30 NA TGTGCCGCTACATGGGGCGGCTACACCTTC CAATWGGYTF
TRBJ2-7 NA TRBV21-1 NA TGTGCCAGCAGCGGGGAGGGGGGACTAGCGGGCTTAGGGAAATACGAGCAGTACTTC CASSGEGGLAGLGKYEQYF
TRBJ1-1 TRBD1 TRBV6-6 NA TGTGCCAGCAGCGGGGACAGACCGAACACTGAAGCTTTCTTT CASSGDRPNTEAFF
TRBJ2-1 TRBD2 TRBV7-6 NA TGTGCCAGCAGCACCCTTAGCGGGAGCTCCTACAATGAGCAGTTCTTC CASSTLSGSSYNEQFF
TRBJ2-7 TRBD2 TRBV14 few TGTGCCAGCAGCCAAGCCACTTGGGGAGGGCACGAGCAGTACTTC CASSQATWGGHEQYF
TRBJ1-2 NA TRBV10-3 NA TGTGCCATCAGTGATATAGGAGACTCCTATGGCTACACCTTC CAISDIGDSYGYTF
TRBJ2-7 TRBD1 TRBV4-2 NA TGTGCCAGCAGCCAAGAACAGGGGCCTTTCTACGAGCAGTACTTC CASSQEQGPFYEQYF
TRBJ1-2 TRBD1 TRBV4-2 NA TGTGCCAGCAGCCCAAGAGGCAGGACAGGGGAATCTAACTATGGCTACACCTTC CASSPRGRTGESNYGYTF
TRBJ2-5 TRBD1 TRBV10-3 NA TGTGCCATCAGTGCGGGACAGACTTTCCAAGAGACCCAGTACTTC CAISAGQTFQETQYF
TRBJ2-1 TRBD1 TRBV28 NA TGTGCCAGCAGTCTACAGGGGGCAGACAATGAGCAGTTCTTC CASSLQGADNEQFF
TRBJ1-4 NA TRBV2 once TGTGCCAGCAGCCGCCGGGCAAATGAAAAACTGTTTTTT CASSRRANEKLFF
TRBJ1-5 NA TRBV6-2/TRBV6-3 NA TGTGCCAGCAGTTTTCCGGGATATAGCAATCAGCCCCAGCATTTT CASSFPGYSNQPQHF
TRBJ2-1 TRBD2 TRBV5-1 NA TGCGCCAGCCGTTCGGGACTAGCGGGGGTAGAGGCGTTCTTC CASRSGLAGVEAFF
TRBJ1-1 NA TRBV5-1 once TGCGCCAGCAGCTTGGGACCTGGGGAGAACACTGAAGCTTTCTTT CASSLGPGENTEAFF